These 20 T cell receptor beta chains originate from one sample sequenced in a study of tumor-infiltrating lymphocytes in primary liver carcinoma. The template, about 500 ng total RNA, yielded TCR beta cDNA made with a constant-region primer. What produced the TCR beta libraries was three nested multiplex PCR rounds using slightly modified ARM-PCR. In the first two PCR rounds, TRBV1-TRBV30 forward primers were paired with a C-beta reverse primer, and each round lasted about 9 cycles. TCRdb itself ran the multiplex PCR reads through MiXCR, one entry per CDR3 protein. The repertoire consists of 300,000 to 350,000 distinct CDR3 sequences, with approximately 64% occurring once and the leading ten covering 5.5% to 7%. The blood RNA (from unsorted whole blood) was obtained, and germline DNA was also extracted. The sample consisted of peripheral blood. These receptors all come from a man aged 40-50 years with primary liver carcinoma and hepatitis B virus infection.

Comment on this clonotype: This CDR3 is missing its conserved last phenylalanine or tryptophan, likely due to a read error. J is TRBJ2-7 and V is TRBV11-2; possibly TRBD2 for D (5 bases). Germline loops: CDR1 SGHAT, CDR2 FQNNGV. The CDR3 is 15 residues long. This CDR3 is CVSRLSSGITYEQYL. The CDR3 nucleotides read TGTGTCAGCAGATTATCCTCGGGGATTACCTACGAGCAGTACTTA.

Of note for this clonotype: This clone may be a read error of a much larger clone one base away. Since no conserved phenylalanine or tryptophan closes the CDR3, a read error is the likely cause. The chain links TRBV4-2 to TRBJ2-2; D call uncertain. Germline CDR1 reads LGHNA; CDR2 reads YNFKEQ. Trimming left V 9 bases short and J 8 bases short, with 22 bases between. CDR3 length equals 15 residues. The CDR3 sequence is CASAGSPEGPGELFL. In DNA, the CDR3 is TGTGCCAGTGCCGGGTCTCCGGAAGGGCCGGGGGAGCTGTTTTTG.

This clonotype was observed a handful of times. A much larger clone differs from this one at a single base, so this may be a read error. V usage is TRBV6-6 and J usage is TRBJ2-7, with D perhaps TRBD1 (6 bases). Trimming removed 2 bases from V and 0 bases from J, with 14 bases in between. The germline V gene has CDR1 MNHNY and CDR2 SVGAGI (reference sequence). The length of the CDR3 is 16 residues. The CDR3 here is CASSYLRQASSYEQYF. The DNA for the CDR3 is TGTGCCAGCAGTTACCTCCGACAGGCGAGCTCCTACGAGCAGTACTTC.

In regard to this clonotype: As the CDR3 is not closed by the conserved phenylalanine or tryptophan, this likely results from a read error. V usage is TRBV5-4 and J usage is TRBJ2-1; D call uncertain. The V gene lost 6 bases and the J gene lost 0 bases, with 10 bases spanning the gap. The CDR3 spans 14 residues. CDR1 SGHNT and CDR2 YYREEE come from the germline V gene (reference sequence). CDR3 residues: CASTQELSYNEQFL. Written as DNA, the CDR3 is TGTGCCAGCACCCAGGAGCTCTCCTACAATGAGCAGTTCCTC.

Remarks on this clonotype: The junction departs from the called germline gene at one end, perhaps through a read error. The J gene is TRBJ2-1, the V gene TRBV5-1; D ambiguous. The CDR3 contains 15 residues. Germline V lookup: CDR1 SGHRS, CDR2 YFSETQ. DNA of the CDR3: TGCGCCAACAGCTTGTATCAGAACTCCTACAATGAGCAGTTCTTC. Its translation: CANSLYQNSYNEQFF.

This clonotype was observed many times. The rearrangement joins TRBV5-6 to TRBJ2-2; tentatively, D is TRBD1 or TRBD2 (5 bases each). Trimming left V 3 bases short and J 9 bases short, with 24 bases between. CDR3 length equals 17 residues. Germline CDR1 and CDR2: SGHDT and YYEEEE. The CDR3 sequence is CASSSSRDARPGRELFF. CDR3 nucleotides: TGTGCCAGCAGCTCCTCCCGGGACGCACGGCCGGGTAGGGAGCTGTTTTTT.

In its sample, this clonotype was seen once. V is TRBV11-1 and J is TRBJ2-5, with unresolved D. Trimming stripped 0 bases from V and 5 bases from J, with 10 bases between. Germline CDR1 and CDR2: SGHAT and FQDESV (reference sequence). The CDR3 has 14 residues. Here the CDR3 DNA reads TGTGCCAGCAGCTTAGCACAGTGGAGTGAGACCCAGTACTTC. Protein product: CASSLAQWSETQYF.

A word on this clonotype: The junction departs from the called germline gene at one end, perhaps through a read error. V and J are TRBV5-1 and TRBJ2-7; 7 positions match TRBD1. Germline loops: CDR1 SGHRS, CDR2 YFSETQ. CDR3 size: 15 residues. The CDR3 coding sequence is TGCGCCAGCAGCTTGTCGGGACAGAGCTCCTACAAGCAGTACTTC. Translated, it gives CASSLSGQSSYKQYF.

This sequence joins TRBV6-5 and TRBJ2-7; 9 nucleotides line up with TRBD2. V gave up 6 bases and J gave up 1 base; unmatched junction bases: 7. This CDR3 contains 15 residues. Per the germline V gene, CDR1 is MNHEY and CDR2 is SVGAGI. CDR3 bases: TGTGCCAGCAGCATACTGGGACTAGCTTCCTACGAGCAGTACTTC. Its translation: CASSILGLASYEQYF.

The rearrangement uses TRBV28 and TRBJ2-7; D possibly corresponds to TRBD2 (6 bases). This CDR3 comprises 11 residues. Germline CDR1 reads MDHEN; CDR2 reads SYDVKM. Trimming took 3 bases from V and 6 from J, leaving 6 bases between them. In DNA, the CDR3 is TGTGCCAGCAGTTTGGGGGGCGAGCAGTACTTC. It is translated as CASSLGGEQYF.

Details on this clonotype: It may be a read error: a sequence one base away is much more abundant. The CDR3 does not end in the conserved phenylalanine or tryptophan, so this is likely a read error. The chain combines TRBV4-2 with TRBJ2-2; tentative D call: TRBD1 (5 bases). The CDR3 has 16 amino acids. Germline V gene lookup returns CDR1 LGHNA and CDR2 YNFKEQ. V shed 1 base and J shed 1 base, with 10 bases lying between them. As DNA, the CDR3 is TGTGCCAGCAGCCAAGTCGGGCAGGGGAACACCGGGGAGCTGTTTTCT. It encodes CASSQVGQGNTGELFS.

The CDR3 DNA is TGTGCCACCAGTTCGACTAGCGGACTCACCGGGGAGCTGTTTTTT. Its translation: CATSSTSGLTGELFF. The chain carries TRBV24-1 and TRBJ2-2; 9 nucleotides match TRBD2. The germline CDR1 and CDR2 sequences are KGHDR and SFDVKD. This CDR3 spans 15 amino acids. Unmatched junction bases numbered 5, after V lost 6 bases and J lost 4 bases.

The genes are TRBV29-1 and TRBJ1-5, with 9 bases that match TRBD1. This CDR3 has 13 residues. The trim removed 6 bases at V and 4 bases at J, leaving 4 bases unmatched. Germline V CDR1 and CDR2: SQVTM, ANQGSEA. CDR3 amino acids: CSVGTGKNQPQHF. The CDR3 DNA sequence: TGCAGCGTGGGGACAGGGAAGAATCAGCCCCAGCATTTT.

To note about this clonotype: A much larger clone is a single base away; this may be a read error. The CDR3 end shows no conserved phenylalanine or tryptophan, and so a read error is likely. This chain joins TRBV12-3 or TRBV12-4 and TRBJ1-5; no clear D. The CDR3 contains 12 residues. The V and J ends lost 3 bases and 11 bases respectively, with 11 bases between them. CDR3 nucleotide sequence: TGTGCCAGCAGTTTTGGCTCCCGGGCCCAGCATTAT. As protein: CASSFGSRAQHY.

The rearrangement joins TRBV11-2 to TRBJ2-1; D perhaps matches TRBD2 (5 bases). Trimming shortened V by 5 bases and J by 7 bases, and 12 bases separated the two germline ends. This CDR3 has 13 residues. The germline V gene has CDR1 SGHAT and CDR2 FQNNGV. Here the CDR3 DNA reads TGTGCCAGCAGCGCAGGTCGGGGTAATGAGCAGTTCTTC. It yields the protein CASSAGRGNEQFF.

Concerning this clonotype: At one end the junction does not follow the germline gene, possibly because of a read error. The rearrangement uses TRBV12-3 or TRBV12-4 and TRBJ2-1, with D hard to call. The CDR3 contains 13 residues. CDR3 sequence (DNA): TGTGGCAGCAGTTTAGACCTCGCCGACGAGCAGTTCTTC. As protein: CGSSLDLADEQFF.

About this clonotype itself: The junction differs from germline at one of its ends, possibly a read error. CDR3 sequence (DNA): TGTGCCAGCAGCCCGGGACAGGGTAATGCAAAACTGTTTTTT. Protein sequence: CASSPGQGNAKLFF. The rearrangement links TRBV13 to TRBJ1-4; 9 bases align to TRBD1. The V gene's germline CDR1 is PRHDT and CDR2 FYEKMQ (reference sequence). CDR3 length: 14 amino acids.

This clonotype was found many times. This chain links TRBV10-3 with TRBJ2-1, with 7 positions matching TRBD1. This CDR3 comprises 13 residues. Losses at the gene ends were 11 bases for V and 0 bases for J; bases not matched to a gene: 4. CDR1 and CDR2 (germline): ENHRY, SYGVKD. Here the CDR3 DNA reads TGTGCCGCCTCAGGGGGCTCCTACAATGAGCAGTTCTTC. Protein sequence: CAASGGSYNEQFF.

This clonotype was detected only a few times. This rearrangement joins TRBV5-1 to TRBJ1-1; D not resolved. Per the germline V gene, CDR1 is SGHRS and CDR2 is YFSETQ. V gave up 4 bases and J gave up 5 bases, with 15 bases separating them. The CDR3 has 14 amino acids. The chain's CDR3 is CASSPSTGRTEAFF. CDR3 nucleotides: TGCGCCAGCAGCCCGTCTACCGGGAGGACTGAAGCTTTCTTT.

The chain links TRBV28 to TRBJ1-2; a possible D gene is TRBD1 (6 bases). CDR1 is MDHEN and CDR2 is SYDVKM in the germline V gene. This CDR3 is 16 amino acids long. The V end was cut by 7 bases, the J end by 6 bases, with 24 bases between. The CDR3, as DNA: TGTGCCAGCACCTCCCTAGGATTAGGGGGTGACCATGGCTACACCTTC. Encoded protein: CASTSLGLGGDHGYTF.